This section outlines one T cell receptor beta chain sequence together with its context. Its antigen remains unknown. The source of the sample is a study of shared clonotypes between healthy human individuals. Study processing details: Filtering differed since immunoSEQ provided only junctions, with no quality scores. Sequencing used immunoSEQ multiplex PCR; TCRdb keeps in-frame clones, though not all of them. The DNA was the basis for D and trimming; V, J and clone size are from that table. Of roughly 1 million clones listed, roughly 70% were seen once; the top ten hold about 1.5%. CD4+ cells underwent separation, giving CD45RA+ naive and CD45RA-negative memory subsets. Study-level points and caveats: Generally, naive subsets came out with larger estimated richness than memory subsets.

With 7 bases clipped from V and 10 bases from J, the junction kept 10 bases outside the gene matches. This CDR3 contains 14 residues. Germline assignment: CDR1 SNHLY and CDR2 FYNNEI. The sample was memory CD4+ T cells sorted from blood. The subset denotes: CD45RA-negative fraction. This chain joins TRBV2 and TRBJ1-6; 7 bases are a match to TRBD1. The receptor was derived from a man younger than 30 in good health. Written as DNA, the CDR3 is TGTGCCAGCAAGGGGGCCAGTCCTAAATCACCCCTCCACTTT. Translated, it gives CASKGASPKSPLHF.